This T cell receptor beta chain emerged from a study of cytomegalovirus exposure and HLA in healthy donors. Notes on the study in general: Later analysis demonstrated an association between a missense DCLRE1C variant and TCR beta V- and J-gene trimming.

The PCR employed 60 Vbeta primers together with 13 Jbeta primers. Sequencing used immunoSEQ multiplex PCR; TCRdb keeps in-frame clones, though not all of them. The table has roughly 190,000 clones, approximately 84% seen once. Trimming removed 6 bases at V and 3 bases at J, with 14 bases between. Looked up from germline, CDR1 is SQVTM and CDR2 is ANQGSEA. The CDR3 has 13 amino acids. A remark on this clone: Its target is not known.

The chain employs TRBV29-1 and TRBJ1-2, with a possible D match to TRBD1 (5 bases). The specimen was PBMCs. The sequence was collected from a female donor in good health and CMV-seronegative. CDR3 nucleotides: TGCAGCGTCACACAGGCAAGGGACTATGGCTACACCTTC. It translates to CSVTQARDYGYTF.